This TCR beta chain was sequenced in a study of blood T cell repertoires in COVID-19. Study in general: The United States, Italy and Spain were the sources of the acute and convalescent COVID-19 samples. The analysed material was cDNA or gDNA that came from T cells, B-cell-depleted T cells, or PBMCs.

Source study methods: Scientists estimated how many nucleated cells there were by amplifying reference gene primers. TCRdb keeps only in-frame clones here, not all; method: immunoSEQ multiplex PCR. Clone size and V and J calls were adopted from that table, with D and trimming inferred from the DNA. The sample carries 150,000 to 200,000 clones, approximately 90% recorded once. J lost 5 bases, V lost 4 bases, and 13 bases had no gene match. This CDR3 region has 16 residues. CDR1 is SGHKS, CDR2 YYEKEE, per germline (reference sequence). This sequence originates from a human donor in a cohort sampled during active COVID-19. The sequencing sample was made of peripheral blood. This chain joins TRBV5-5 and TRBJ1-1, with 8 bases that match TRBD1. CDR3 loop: CASSLGQGGAPTEAFF. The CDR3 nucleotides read TGTGCCAGCAGCCTAGGACAGGGAGGAGCCCCAACTGAAGCTTTCTTT.